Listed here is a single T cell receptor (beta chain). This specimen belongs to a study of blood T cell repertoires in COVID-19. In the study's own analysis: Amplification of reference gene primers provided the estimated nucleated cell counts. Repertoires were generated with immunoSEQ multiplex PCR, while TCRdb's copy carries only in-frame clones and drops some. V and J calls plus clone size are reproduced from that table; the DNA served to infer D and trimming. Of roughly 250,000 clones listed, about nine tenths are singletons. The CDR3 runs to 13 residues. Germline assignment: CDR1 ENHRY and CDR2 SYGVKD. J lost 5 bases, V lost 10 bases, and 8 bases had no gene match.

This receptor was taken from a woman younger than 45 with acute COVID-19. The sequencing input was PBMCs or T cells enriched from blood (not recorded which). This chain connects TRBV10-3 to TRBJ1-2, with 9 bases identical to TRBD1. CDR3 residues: CATADRGLYGYTF. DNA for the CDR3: TGTGCCACGGCGGACAGGGGATTATATGGCTACACCTTC.